Sequencing of this T cell receptor (beta chain) was carried out in a study of cytomegalovirus exposure and HLA in healthy donors. Per germline, CDR1 LNHNV and CDR2 YYDKDF (reference sequence). Trimming took 5 bases from V and 6 from J; bases not matched to a gene: 9. The CDR3 spans 15 residues. PCR employed 60 Vbeta and 13 Jbeta primers. Generated by immunoSEQ multiplex PCR, the TCRdb table keeps only in-frame clones and is missing some. The sample table sets out about 130,000 clones. This sequence originates from a man between 18 and 35 years old in good health and CMV-seronegative. Material for sequencing was PBMCs. This chain links TRBV15 with TRBJ2-3; 9 nucleotides match TRBD2. The CDR3 here is CATSRGLAQVDTQYF. The CDR3 bases are TGTGCCACCAGCCGGGGACTAGCCCAGGTGGATACGCAGTATTTT.